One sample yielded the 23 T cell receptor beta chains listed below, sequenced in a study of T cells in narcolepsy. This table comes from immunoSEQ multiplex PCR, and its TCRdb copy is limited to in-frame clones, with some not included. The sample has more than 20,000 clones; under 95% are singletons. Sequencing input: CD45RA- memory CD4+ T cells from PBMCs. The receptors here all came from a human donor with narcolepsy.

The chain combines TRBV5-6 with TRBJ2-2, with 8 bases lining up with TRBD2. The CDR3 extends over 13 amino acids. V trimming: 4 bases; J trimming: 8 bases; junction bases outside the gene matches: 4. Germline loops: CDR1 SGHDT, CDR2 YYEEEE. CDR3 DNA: TGTGCCAGCAGCATCATAGCGGGAGGGGAGCTGTTTTTT. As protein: CASSIIAGGELFF.

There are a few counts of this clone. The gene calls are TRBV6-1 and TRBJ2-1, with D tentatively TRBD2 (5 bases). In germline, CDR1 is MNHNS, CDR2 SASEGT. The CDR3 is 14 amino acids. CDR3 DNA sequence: TGTGTCACCCGGAGGAGGATTGGGTACAATGAGCAGTTCTTC. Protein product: CVTRRRIGYNEQFF.

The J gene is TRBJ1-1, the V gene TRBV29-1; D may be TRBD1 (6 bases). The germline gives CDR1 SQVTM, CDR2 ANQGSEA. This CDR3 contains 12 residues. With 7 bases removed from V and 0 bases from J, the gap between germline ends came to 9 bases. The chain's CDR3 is CSAGHLNTEAFF. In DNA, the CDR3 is TGCAGCGCGGGACATTTGAACACTGAAGCTTTCTTT.

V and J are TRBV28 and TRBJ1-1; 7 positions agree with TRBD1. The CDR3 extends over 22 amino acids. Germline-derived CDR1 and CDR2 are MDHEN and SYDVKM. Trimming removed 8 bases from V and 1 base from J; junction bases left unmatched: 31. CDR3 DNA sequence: TGTGCCAGCCGTCATCGGCTTCTGGGTTTATTGGAGACCGGGACAGCGAACACTGAAGCTTTCTTT. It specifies CASRHRLLGLLETGTANTEAFF.

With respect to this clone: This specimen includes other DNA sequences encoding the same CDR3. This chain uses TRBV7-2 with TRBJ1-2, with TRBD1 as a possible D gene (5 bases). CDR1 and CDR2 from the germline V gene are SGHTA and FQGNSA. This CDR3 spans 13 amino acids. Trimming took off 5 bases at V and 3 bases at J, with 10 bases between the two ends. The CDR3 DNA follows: TGTGCCAGCAGCCCAGACAGAGACTATGGCTACACCTTC. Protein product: CASSPDRDYGYTF.

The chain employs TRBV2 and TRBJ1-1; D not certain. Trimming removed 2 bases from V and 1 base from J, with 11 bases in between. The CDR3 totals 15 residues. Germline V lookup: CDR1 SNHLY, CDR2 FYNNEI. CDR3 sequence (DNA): TGTGCCAGCAGTGAACTGGGGAGGTCGAACACTGAAGCTTTCTTT. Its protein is CASSELGRSNTEAFF.

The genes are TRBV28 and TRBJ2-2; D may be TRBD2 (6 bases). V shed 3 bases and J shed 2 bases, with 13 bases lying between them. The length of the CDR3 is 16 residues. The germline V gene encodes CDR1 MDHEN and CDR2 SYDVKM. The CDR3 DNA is TGTGCCAGCAGTTTCACCGGCGGGATAAACACCGGGGAGCTGTTTTTT. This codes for CASSFTGGINTGELFF.

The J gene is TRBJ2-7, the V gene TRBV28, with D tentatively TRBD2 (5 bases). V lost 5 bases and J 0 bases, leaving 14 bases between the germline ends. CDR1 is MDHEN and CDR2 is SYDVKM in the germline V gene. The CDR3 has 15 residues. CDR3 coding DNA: TGTGCCAGCAGTCCTCCTAGCCAAATCTCCTACGAGCAGTACTTC. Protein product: CASSPPSQISYEQYF.

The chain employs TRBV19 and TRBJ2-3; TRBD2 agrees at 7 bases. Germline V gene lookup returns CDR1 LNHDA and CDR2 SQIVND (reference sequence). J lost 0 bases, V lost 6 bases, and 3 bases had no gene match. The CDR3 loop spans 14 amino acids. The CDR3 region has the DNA TGTGCCAGTAGAACTAGCGTTAGCACAGATACGCAGTATTTT. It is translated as CASRTSVSTDTQYF.

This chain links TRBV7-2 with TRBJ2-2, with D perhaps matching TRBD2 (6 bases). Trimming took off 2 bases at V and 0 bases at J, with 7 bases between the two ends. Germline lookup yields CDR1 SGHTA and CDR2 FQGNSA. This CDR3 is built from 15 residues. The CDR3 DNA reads TGTGCCAGCAGCTTAACGGGGGCGAACACCGGGGAGCTGTTTTTT. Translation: CASSLTGANTGELFF.

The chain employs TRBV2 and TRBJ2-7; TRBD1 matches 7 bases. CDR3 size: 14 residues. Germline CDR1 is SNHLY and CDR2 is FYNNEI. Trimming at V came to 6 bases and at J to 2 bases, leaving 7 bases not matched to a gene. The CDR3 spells CASRRGQSTYEQYF. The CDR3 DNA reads TGTGCCAGCAGAAGGGGACAGTCCACCTACGAGCAGTACTTC.

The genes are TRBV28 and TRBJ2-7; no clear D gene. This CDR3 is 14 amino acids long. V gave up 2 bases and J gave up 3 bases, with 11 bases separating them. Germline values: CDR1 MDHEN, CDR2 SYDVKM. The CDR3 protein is CASSLRLTLYEQYF. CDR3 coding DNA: TGTGCCAGCAGTTTACGACTGACTCTCTACGAGCAGTACTTC.

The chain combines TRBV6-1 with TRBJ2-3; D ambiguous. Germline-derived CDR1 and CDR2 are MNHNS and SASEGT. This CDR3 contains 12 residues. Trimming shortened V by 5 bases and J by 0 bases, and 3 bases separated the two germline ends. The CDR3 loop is CASSRSTDTQYF. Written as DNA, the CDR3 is TGTGCCAGCAGTAGGAGCACAGATACGCAGTATTTT.

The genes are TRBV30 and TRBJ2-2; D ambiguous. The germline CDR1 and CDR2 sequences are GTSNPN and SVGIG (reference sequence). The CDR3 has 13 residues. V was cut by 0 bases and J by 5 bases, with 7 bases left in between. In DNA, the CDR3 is TGTGCCTGGAGTGTGAAAGCGACCGGGGAGCTGTTTTTT. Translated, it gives CAWSVKATGELFF.

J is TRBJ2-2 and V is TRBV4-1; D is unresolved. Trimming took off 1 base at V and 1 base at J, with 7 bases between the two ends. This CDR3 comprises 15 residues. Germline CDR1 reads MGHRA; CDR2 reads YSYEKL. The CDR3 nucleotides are TGCGCCAGCAGCCAAGCCGACCGGAACACCGGGGAGCTGTTTTTT. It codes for CASSQADRNTGELFF.

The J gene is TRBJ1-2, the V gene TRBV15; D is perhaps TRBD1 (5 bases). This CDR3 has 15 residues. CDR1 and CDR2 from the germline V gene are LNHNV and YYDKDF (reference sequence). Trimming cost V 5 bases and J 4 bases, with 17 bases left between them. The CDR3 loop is CATSGIRTGSYGYTF. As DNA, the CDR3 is TGTGCCACCAGCGGTATAAGAACAGGCTCCTATGGCTACACCTTC.

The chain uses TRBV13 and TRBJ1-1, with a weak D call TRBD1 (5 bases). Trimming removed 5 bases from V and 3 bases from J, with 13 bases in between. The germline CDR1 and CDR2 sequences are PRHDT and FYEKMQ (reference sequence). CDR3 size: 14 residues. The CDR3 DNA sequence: TGTGCCAGCAGCACGCAGGGAGGGTACACTGAAGCTTTCTTT. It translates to CASSTQGGYTEAFF.

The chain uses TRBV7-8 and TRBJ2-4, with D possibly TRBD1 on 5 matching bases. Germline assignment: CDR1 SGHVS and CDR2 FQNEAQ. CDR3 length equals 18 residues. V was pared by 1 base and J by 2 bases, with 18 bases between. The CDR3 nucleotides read TGTGCCAGCAGCTTAGGCTGGACATGGCCAATGCCCAAAAACATTCAGTACTTC. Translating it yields CASSLGWTWPMPKNIQYF.

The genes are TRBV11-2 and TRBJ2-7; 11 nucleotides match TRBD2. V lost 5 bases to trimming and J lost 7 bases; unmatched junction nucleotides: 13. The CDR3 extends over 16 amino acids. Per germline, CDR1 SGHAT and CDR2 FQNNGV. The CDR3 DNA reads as TGTGCCAGCAGCCTAACGGTAGCGGGAGGGGTGATGGAGCAGTACTTC. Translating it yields CASSLTVAGGVMEQYF.

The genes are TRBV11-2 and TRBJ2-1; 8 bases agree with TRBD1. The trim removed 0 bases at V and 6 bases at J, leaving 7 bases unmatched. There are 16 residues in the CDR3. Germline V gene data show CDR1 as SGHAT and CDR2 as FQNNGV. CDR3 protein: CASSLEGQVGSNEQFF. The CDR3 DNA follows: TGTGCCAGCAGCTTAGAGGGACAGGTCGGAAGCAATGAGCAGTTCTTC.

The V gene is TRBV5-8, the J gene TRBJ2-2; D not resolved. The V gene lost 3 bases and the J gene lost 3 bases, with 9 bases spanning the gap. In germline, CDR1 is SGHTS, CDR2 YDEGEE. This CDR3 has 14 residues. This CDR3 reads CASSSGWDTGELFF. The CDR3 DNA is TGTGCCAGCAGCTCCGGTTGGGACACCGGGGAGCTGTTTTTT.

The CDR3 loop is CASSQAGTAHNEQFF. CDR3 nucleotide sequence: TGTGCCAGCAGCCAAGCCGGGACAGCTCACAATGAGCAGTTCTTC. This rearrangement joins TRBV14 to TRBJ2-1, with 7 nucleotides matching TRBD1. V lost 1 base, J lost 5 bases, and 5 bases stayed unmatched. The germline V gene has CDR1 SGHDN and CDR2 FVKESK. CDR3 length: 15 amino acids. Drawing the rest from reference TRBV14 and TRBJ2-1, the complete variable domain is EAGVTQFPSHSVIEKGQTVTLRCDPISGHDNLYWYRRVMGKEIKFLLHFVKESKQDESGMPNNRFLAERTGGTYSTLKVQPAELEDSGVYFCASSQAGTAHNEQFFGPGTRLTVL.

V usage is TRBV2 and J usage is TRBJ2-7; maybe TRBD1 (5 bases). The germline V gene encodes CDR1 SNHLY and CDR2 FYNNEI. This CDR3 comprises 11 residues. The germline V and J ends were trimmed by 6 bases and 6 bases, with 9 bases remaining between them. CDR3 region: CASRAGSEQYF. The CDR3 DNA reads TGTGCCAGCAGGGCAGGGTCCGAGCAGTACTTC.